The 6 T cell receptor beta chains given below trace back to one sample, sequenced in a study of shared clonotypes between healthy human individuals. Method: immunoSEQ multiplex PCR; TCRdb's copy keeps in-frame clones and lacks some. The sample has 2 million to 3 million clones, 80% to 95% seen once; the top ten hold about 0.39%. Sequenced material: naive CD4+ T cells from PBMCs. Subset meaning: CD45RA+ positively selected. Receptor source: a man aged 18 to 29 in good health. Some clones in this sample may be carry-over from other donors' samples.

The gene calls are TRBV2 and TRBJ1-5; D remains ambiguous. This CDR3 comprises 14 residues. Trimming took off 2 bases at V and 8 bases at J, with 13 bases between the two ends. Germline V lookup: CDR1 SNHLY, CDR2 FYNNEI. Written as DNA, the CDR3 is TGTGCCAGCAGTGAACACACGGGGATAGAGCCCCAGCATTTT. Its protein is CASSEHTGIEPQHF.

The chain is built from TRBV6-6 and TRBJ1-4; possible D gene TRBD1, 6 bases. CDR1 and CDR2 (germline): MNHNY, SVGAGI (reference sequence). This CDR3 is built from 14 residues. V was cut by 6 bases and J by 6 bases, with 14 bases left in between. The CDR3 coding sequence is TGTGCCAGCAGATACAGGGCACCCGATGAAAAACTGTTTTTT. Translation gives CASRYRAPDEKLFF.

As regards this clone: Other DNA sequences of this sample code for an identical CDR3. This chain links TRBV5-1 with TRBJ2-6; D remains unclear. CDR3 length: 14 residues. In germline, CDR1 is SGHRS, CDR2 YFSETQ. Trimming removed 0 bases at V and 3 bases at J, with 4 bases between. The CDR3 DNA sequence: TGCGCCAGCAGCTTGGGTGTTGGGGCCAACGTCCTGACTTTC. It encodes CASSLGVGANVLTF.

The J gene is TRBJ2-2, the V gene TRBV29-1; TRBD2 aligns across 8 bases. V shed 6 bases, J shed 4 bases, and the junction held 13 bases outside the gene matches. CDR1 and CDR2 (germline): SQVTM, ANQGSEA. The CDR3 spans 16 residues. Here the CDR3 reads CSVRGARAGLTGELFF. CDR3 bases: TGCAGCGTGCGGGGGGCCCGAGCGGGGCTCACCGGGGAGCTGTTTTTT.

This clone was picked up one time. V is TRBV18 and J is TRBJ1-5; a weak D match, TRBD1 (6 bases). V lost 6 bases and J 2 bases, leaving 23 bases between the germline ends. This CDR3 region has 18 residues. Germline values: CDR1 KGHSH, CDR2 LQKENI. The CDR3 reads CASSRGAAGGFGNQPQHF. In DNA form, the CDR3 reads TGTGCCAGCTCTCGGGGGGCCGCAGGAGGGTTCGGCAATCAGCCCCAGCATTTT.

Concerning this clone itself: The same CDR3 is also encoded by other DNA sequences in this sample. The chain joins TRBV19 to TRBJ2-7, with 9 positions matching TRBD1. The germline gives CDR1 LNHDA, CDR2 SQIVND (reference sequence). V was clipped by 1 base and J by 1 base; unmatched bases: 2. The CDR3 length is 15 residues. CDR3: CASSIGTGASYEQYF. The CDR3 bases are TGTGCCAGTAGTATAGGGACAGGGGCGTCCTACGAGCAGTACTTC.